This T cell receptor beta chain appears in the sequencing data of a study of T cell changes during pregnancy in multiple sclerosis. V lost 0 bases to trimming and J lost 4 bases, with 10 bases between them. This CDR3 is 15 amino acids long. The germline gives CDR1 SGHTA, CDR2 FQGTGA. Data came from immunoSEQ multiplex PCR; TCRdb stores just in-frame clones and leaves some out. The sample shows tens of thousands of clones, around 90% of them seen only once. The gene calls are TRBV7-3 and TRBJ1-3; D call uncertain. This receptor was taken from a female donor in good health, enrolled as a control in a pregnancy study. The source material was peripheral blood, sampled in the first trimester of pregnancy. CDR3 in amino acids: CASSLTAGNGNTIYF. The CDR3 bases are TGTGCCAGCAGCTTAACGGCCGGGAACGGAAACACCATATATTTT.